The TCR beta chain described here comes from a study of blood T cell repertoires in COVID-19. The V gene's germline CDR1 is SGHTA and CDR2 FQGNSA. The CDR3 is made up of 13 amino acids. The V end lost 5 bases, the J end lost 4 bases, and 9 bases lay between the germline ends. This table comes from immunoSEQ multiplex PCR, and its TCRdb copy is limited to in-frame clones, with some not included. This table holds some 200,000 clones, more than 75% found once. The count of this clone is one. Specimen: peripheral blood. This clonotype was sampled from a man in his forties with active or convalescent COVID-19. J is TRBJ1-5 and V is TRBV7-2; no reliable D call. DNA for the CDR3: TGTGCCAGCAGCGCCTACCTAAATCAGCCCCAGCATTTT. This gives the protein CASSAYLNQPQHF.